The present TCR gamma chain was sequenced within a study of γδ T cells in repeated Plasmodium falciparum infection. Study background: Malian children with intense seasonal malaria exposure were compared with matched Australian children.

The study, taken as a whole, reports: Vgamma9/Vdelta2+ repertoires stayed stably polyclonal over time and infection. Waves of new clonotype selection appeared after repeated controlled infections in Vdelta2-negative, largely Vdelta1+, gammadelta T cells.

The CDR3 contains 14 residues. The junction had 6 bases not matched to a gene; V was cut back by 4 bases and J by 0 bases. Germline V lookup: CDR1 EGSTGY, CDR2 YDSYTSSV. This clone was observed at least ten times. What it recognizes is unknown. Bulk repertoires came from Vgamma9/Vdelta2+ or Vdelta2-negative gammadelta T cells flow-sorted from PBMC. TCRdb called clones from the multiplex PCR reads again using CATT. The sample has about 30,000 gamma-chain clones, approximately 1.5% seen once; the top ten hold roughly a fifth. The sequence was collected from a pool of human donors (malaria-infected and uninfected, not separated). The chain couples TRGV4 to TRGJ1 or TRGJ2. Here the J gene was assigned by germline matching of the DNA, as TCRdb has none. Sequenced input: gamma-delta T cells from blood. The CDR3 reads CATWEVGNYYKKLF. The CDR3 nucleotides are TGTGCCACCTGGGAGGTAGGGAATTATTATAAGAAACTCTTT.